Shown below are 22 T cell receptor beta chains from a single sample sequenced in a study of CD8 T cells in ankylosing spondylitis. TCRdb reanalysed the 5' RACE reads using MiXCR and keeps one entry per CDR3 protein. This table has about 240,000 distinct CDR3 sequences, about 10% appearing once. The specimen was blood, either unsorted or a sorted T cell fraction (not recorded which). Every receptor here comes from a male donor with ankylosing spondylitis or in good health (not recorded which).

The rearrangement links TRBV11-3 to TRBJ2-1, with D maybe TRBD1 (5 bases). The length of the CDR3 is 15 residues. Per germline, CDR1 SGHNT and CDR2 YENEEA. V was trimmed by 0 bases and J by 6 bases, leaving 12 bases between them. For the CDR3, the DNA is TGTGCCAGCAGCTTAGAATCAGGGCCCCGCAATGAGCAGTTCTTC. The encoded protein is CASSLESGPRNEQFF. The full variable domain, its missing parts supplied by reference TRBV11-3 and TRBJ2-1, is EAGVVQSPRYKIIEKKQPVAFWCNPISGHNTLYWYLQNLGQGPELLIRYENEEAVDDSQLPKDRFSAERLKGVDSTLKIQPAELGDSAVYLCASSLESGPRNEQFFGPGTRLTVL.

This clonotype showed up many times. The chain recombines TRBV12-3 or TRBV12-4 with TRBJ2-7; 9 bases agree with TRBD2. V dropped 5 bases and J dropped 1; count of bases not matched to a gene: 12. The CDR3 contains 17 residues. CDR3 sequence reads: CASSHWRETSGSYEQYF. CDR3 sequence (DNA): TGTGCCAGCAGTCATTGGCGGGAGACTAGCGGTTCCTACGAGCAGTACTTC.

This clonotype has ten or more counts. V usage is TRBV6-5 and J usage is TRBJ2-3, with D unresolved. Looked up from germline, CDR1 is MNHEY and CDR2 is SVGAGI. The CDR3 spans 15 residues. V was cut by 4 bases and J by 4 bases, with 15 bases left in between. CDR3 in DNA: TGTGCCAGCAGTTTACGCCCCAGGATAGCAGATACGCAGTATTTT. This translates into CASSLRPRIADTQYF.

This clonotype has a count of ten or more. This chain uses TRBV27 with TRBJ2-1; no reliable D call. CDR3 length: 15 residues. Per the germline V gene, CDR1 is MNHEY and CDR2 is SMNVEV (reference sequence). V gave up 6 bases and J gave up 6 bases, with 18 bases separating them. This CDR3 reads CASSLNLNTVNEQFF. DNA for the CDR3: TGTGCCAGCAGCCTCAACTTAAATACAGTCAATGAGCAGTTCTTC.

This clonotype has just a few counts. This chain's CDR3 is CATSRVVGAFSTDTQYF. The CDR3, as DNA: TGTGCCACCAGCAGAGTGGTGGGAGCATTCAGCACAGATACGCAGTATTTT. This chain connects TRBV15 to TRBJ2-3, with D possibly being TRBD2 (5 bases). V lost 1 base to trimming and J lost 0 bases, with 14 bases between them. In germline, CDR1 is LNHNV, CDR2 YYDKDF (reference sequence). The CDR3 covers 17 residues. Full variable domain (outside the CDR3, taken from reference TRBV15 and TRBJ2-3): DAMVIQNPRYQVTQFGKPVTLSCSQTLNHNVMYWYQQKSSQAPKLLFHYYDKDFNNEADTPDNFQSRRPNTSFCFLDIRSPGLGDTAMYLCATSRVVGAFSTDTQYFGPGTRLTVL.

Worth noting for this clonotype: A much larger clone lies one base from this, so it may be a read error. This rearrangement joins TRBV5-1 to TRBJ2-1; D unclear. The CDR3 runs to 15 residues. Looked up from germline, CDR1 is SGHRS and CDR2 is YFSETQ. The CDR3 loop reads CASSPPRSSYNAQFF. The CDR3 nucleotides are TGCGCCAGCAGCCCCCCTCGAAGCAGTTACAATGCGCAGTTCTTC. The full variable domain, completed using reference TRBV5-1 and TRBJ2-1, is KAGVTQTPRYLIKTRGQQVTLSCSPISGHRSVSWYQQTPGQGLQFLFEYFSETQRNKGNFPGRFSGRQFSNSRSEMNVSTLELGDSALYLCASSPPRSSYNAQFFGPGTRLTVL.

In its sample, this clonotype was seen many times. The chain joins TRBV10-3 to TRBJ2-1; D gene unclear. Trimming pared 4 bases from V and 7 bases from J, leaving 11 bases between. CDR3 length equals 13 residues. From germline, CDR1 is ENHRY and CDR2 SYGVKD. The CDR3 DNA follows: TGTGCCATCAGTGCATCGGTCACGAATGAGCAGTTCTTC. It specifies CAISASVTNEQFF.

This clonotype was observed at least ten times. The V and J genes are TRBV5-5 and TRBJ1-2; D perhaps matches TRBD1 (6 bases). Germline CDR1 is SGHKS and CDR2 is YYEKEE (reference sequence). This CDR3 has 14 amino acids. V dropped 2 bases and J dropped 1 base, with 9 bases sitting between them. The CDR3 loop reads CASSFGQYNYGYTF. In nucleotides, the CDR3 is TGTGCCAGCAGCTTCGGACAGTATAACTATGGCTACACCTTC. Filled out from reference TRBV5-5 and TRBJ1-2, the complete variable domain reads DAGVTQSPTHLIKTRGQQVTLRCSPISGHKSVSWYQQVLGQGPQFIFQYYEKEERGRGNFPDRFSARQFPNYSSELNVNALLLGDSALYLCASSFGQYNYGYTFGSGTRLTVV.

This clonotype appeared many times. The rearrangement uses TRBV12-3 or TRBV12-4 and TRBJ1-1, with D possibly being TRBD1 (5 bases). V lost 3 bases to trimming and J lost 1 base, with 12 bases between them. The CDR3 is 15 amino acids. CDR3 loop: CASSFLRQTNTEAFF. CDR3 nucleotides: TGTGCCAGCAGTTTCCTCAGACAGACGAACACTGAAGCTTTCTTT.

This clonotype was seen repeatedly, ten times or more. V and J are TRBV20-1 and TRBJ1-5; D unresolved. Germline CDR1 is DFQATT and CDR2 is SNEGSKA (reference sequence). This CDR3 comprises 13 residues. Trimming took 5 bases from V and 2 from J, leaving 10 bases between them. The CDR3, as DNA: TGCAGTGCTCGTGGGATCCGCAATCAGCCCCAGCATTTT. It encodes CSARGIRNQPQHF.

At least ten counts were recorded for this clonotype. The chain couples TRBV12-3 or TRBV12-4 to TRBJ1-1, with 9 nucleotides matching TRBD1. The CDR3 totals 12 residues. Trimming at V came to 8 bases and at J to 6 bases, leaving 4 bases not matched to a gene. The DNA of the CDR3 is TGTGCCAGCGGGACAGGGTTGGCTGAAGCTTTCTTT. It translates to CASGTGLAEAFF.

The chain joins TRBV7-2 to TRBJ2-7, with D hard to call. V lost 4 bases to trimming and J lost 2 bases, with 12 bases between them. This CDR3 region has 14 residues. Germline V gives CDR1 SGHTA, CDR2 FQGNSA. Here the CDR3 DNA reads TGTGCCAGCAGCTATGCGGTAGGAACCTACGAGCAGTACTTC. This encodes CASSYAVGTYEQYF.

J is TRBJ2-1 and V is TRBV7-3; TRBD1 is a possible D gene (6 bases). Trimming removed 2 bases at V and 2 bases at J, with 13 bases between. Germline V gene sequence: CDR1 SGHTA, CDR2 FQGTGA. The CDR3 has 16 amino acids. This chain's CDR3 is CASSLYLDRPYNEQFF. The CDR3 coding sequence is TGTGCCAGCAGCTTATATCTGGACAGACCCTACAATGAGCAGTTCTTC.

The genes are TRBV29-1 and TRBJ1-1; the D is unclear. Germline CDR1 is SQVTM and CDR2 is ANQGSEA. Trimming removed 4 bases at V and 1 base at J, with 10 bases between. The CDR3 has 13 amino acids. The CDR3, as DNA: TGCAGCGTTGTCGGGTCTGGGAACACTGAAGCTTTCTTT. Translation gives CSVVGSGNTEAFF.

This clonotype has more than one count but fewer than ten. This chain connects TRBV5-1 to TRBJ2-1, with a tentative D call TRBD1 (5 bases). Trimming left V 4 bases short and J 0 bases short, with 11 bases between. Germline loops: CDR1 SGHRS, CDR2 YFSETQ. This CDR3 region has 15 residues. CDR3 loop: CASSTDRYSYNEQFF. In nucleotides, the CDR3 is TGCGCCAGCAGCACCGACAGATACTCCTACAATGAGCAGTTCTTC.

This clonotype showed up just a few times. The chain couples TRBV3-1 to TRBJ1-2; D gene ambiguous. Germline V lookup: CDR1 LGHDT, CDR2 YNNKEL (reference sequence). CDR3 length equals 13 residues. Trimming took off 5 bases at V and 4 bases at J, with 11 bases between the two ends. CDR3 in DNA: TGTGCCAGCAGCGGGGTTTTCGGCTATGGCTACACCTTC. Amino acids: CASSGVFGYGYTF.

This clonotype has at least ten counts. The chain uses TRBV6-1 and TRBJ2-5, with 7 bases aligning to TRBD1. J lost 7 bases, V lost 8 bases, and 16 bases had no gene match. Germline V lookup: CDR1 MNHNS, CDR2 SASEGT. The CDR3 runs 15 residues. The CDR3 loop is CASYPRTGIRRTQYF. DNA of the CDR3: TGTGCCAGCTATCCCCGGACAGGTATCCGTAGGACCCAGTACTTC.

This clonotype was found a few times. V gene TRBV2 combines with J gene TRBJ1-2, with D hard to call. CDR3 length equals 14 residues. The V end was cut by 3 bases, the J end by 2 bases, with 10 bases between. Germline CDR1 is SNHLY and CDR2 is FYNNEI. The CDR3 sequence: CASSEGRWNYGYTF. DNA for the CDR3: TGTGCCAGCAGTGAGGGCAGATGGAACTATGGCTACACCTTC.

This clonotype was recorded many times. The V and J genes are TRBV7-8 and TRBJ2-1, with D tentatively TRBD1 (5 bases). This CDR3 spans 16 amino acids. CDR1 SGHVS and CDR2 FQNEAQ come from the germline V gene. V was cut by 3 bases and J by 0 bases, with 12 bases left in between. This CDR3 reads CASSFLRVGSYNEQFF. For the CDR3, the DNA is TGTGCCAGCAGCTTCCTCAGGGTTGGCTCCTACAATGAGCAGTTCTTC.

The V and J genes are TRBV15 and TRBJ1-4; D is undetermined. Germline CDR1 and CDR2: LNHNV and YYDKDF (reference sequence). The CDR3 runs 14 residues. V lost 3 bases and J 0 bases, leaving 5 bases between the germline ends. CDR3 nucleotides: TGTGCCACCAGCAGCGCTTCAACTAATGAAAAACTGTTTTTT. Protein: CATSSASTNEKLFF.

This clonotype has a count of ten or more. This chain links TRBV12-3 or TRBV12-4 with TRBJ1-1, with TRBD1 as a possible D gene (5 bases). V was pared by 6 bases and J by 7 bases, with 9 bases between. This CDR3 is 11 amino acids long. CDR3: CASSWGNEAFF. The CDR3 region has the DNA TGTGCCAGCAGCTGGGGGAATGAAGCTTTCTTT.

This clonotype was counted ten times or more. The V and J genes are TRBV10-2 and TRBJ2-4; 11 nucleotides agree with TRBD1. Germline trimming cut 7 bases from V and 3 bases from J; bases unmatched to any gene: 8. This CDR3 comprises 16 residues. CDR1 and CDR2 from the germline V gene are WSHSY and SAAADI. The CDR3 is CASKGQGAVNKNIQYF. CDR3 sequence (DNA): TGCGCCAGCAAAGGACAGGGGGCTGTGAACAAAAACATTCAGTACTTC.